A single TCR beta chain is shown here with its context. The J segment lost 6 bases and the V segment lost 5 bases, leaving 8 bases of the junction unmatched. The CDR3 has 13 residues. CDR1 GTSNPN and CDR2 SVGIG come from the germline V gene (reference sequence). These data originate in a study of blood T cell repertoires in COVID-19. Study as a whole: Samples came from the United States, Italy and Spain, spanning acute and convalescent COVID-19.

TCRdb's copy holds only in-frame clones and misses some; the assay was immunoSEQ multiplex PCR. The sample lists more than 85,000 clones; roughly 84% were seen once. Sequenced input: peripheral blood. J is TRBJ2-3 and V is TRBV30; 7 positions match TRBD1. This receptor was obtained from a human donor in a cohort sampled during active COVID-19. For the CDR3, the DNA is TGTGCCTGGGGAAAAGGGGGCAAGGATACGCAGTATTTT. As protein: CAWGKGGKDTQYF.